This T cell receptor (beta chain) was retrieved from a study of cytomegalovirus exposure and HLA in healthy donors (dated by TCRdb to the late 2010s). Study-level background: The 500 to 700 repertoires of the first cohort and the 110 or so validation repertoires were produced on the same platform, according to a later analysis. High-throughput TCR immunosequencing, statistical association of individual TCRs with disease status, and machine learning were combined to predict cytomegalovirus infection status. The study aimed to test whether cataloging public T cell receptors could reveal signatures of past pathogen exposure. Along with the 666-subject first cohort, a separate validation cohort of about 110 different subjects was used.

Turning to this clone: This clone's antigen is unknown. Base qualities are not recorded, but no much larger clone differs from it by a single base.

The library was built by means of the immunoSEQ multiplex PCR assay. Concerning the study's data processing: To diagnose cytomegalovirus status from the catalog of TCR beta chain sequences, a statistical classification framework was built. TCRdb retrieved this table from immuneACCESS and kept in-frame rearrangements only. Not all clones are present; in checked studies, unresolved V genes account for under half, and no reason is known for the remainder. V and J calls and clone size are as listed in that table; D and trimming were resolved from the DNA. For this sample there are about 330,000 clones; roughly 90% appear just once. Approximately 1.2% of the sample lies in the top ten. The donors belonged to the validation cohort of about 110 subjects, which was separate from the roughly 700-subject first cohort. General conclusions and limits of the study: Three of the identified cytomegalovirus-associated TCR beta chains were confirmed in vitro to be specific for cytomegalovirus antigens. All 120 or so repertoires were used to score co-occurrence in the validation cohort in a later analysis, because that analysis had no HLA typing for the cohort. A later analysis found that TCRs clustered in the first cohort also tended to co-occur in the 120 or so validation repertoires, with about 94% of cluster scores above 0. The authors suggested that the approach could potentially be generalized to other disease states and immunological phenotypes. A total of roughly 160 TCR beta chains were listed by the study as associated with cytomegalovirus. Cytomegalovirus status was reported to be diagnosed by the classifier with high specificity and sensitivity in both the original and validation cohorts. While some public TCRs were present in many individuals, most TCR sequences turned up only very rarely across donors.

Source material: PBMCs. This sequence was found in a woman in her 30s in good health and CMV-seropositive.

The nucleotide sequence reads as follows: TGTGCCAGCAGTGGGAGGACAGGGCCCAATCAGCCCCAGCATTTT. It specifies CASSGRTGPNQPQHF. The chain couples TRBV28 to TRBJ1-5, with 8 junctional bases fitting TRBD1. Inclusive of the bounding cysteine and phenylalanine, the CDR3 is 15 residues long. Kept here is only the CDR3 DNA, which spans 45 bases and is read in frame from base 1. According to the germline V gene, CDR1 reads MDHEN and CDR2 reads SYDVKM. Germline trimming amounts to 5 bases on V and 3 bases on J, with 6 as the count of junction bases outside the gene matches.